The rows below give T cell receptor beta chains drawn from one sample of a study of blood T cell repertoires in COVID-19. This table comes from immunoSEQ multiplex PCR, and its TCRdb copy is limited to in-frame clones, with some not included. This sample yields about 670,000 clones, of which over 80% are seen a single time; 0.2% to 0.3% belongs to the top ten. The sequencing input was peripheral blood. The receptors come from a woman aged 18-29 years with acute or convalescent COVID-19. Each CDR3 is given with its conserved first and last residue. D genes are given only for firm matches. Only part of the rows carry a size: once, few, many, or a class if the clone is expanded.

>-|TRBV24-1|TRBJ1-1|TRBD1
TGTGCCACCAGTGACTCCGGGACAGGGGACACTGAAGCTTTCTTT
CATSDSGTGDTEAFF
>-|TRBV19|TRBJ1-5|TRBD1
TGTGCCAGTAGTATAGAGGACAGGGCTCAGCCCCAGCATTTT
CASSIEDRAQPQHF
>-|TRBV2|TRBJ1-2|TRBD1
TGTGCCAGCAGTGACCCCTTGACAGGGGGCACCTTC
CASSDPLTGGTF
>-|TRBV9|TRBJ2-1|-
TGTGCCAGCAGCGTAGGGGGCGGGGGCCCACTTCTGTACAATGAGCAGTTCTTC
CASSVGGGGPLLYNEQFF
>-|TRBV18|TRBJ1-1|TRBD1
TGTGCCAGCTCCCGAAACCAGCCGGGACAGATGAACACTGAAGCTTTCTTT
CASSRNQPGQMNTEAFF
>-|TRBV5-6|TRBJ1-6|-
TGTGCCAGCAGCTTGAGGGTAAAGGGGAATTCACCCCTCCACTTT
CASSLRVKGNSPLHF
>-|TRBV6-2/TRBV6-3|TRBJ1-2|-
TGTGCCAGCAGTTCGGAGACTCTTTCCTATGGCTACACCTTC
CASSSETLSYGYTF
>few|TRBV19|TRBJ1-5|TRBD1
TGTGCCAGTAGTACTCTTAAGGGACAGGAGTTTAATCAGCCCCAGCATTTT
CASSTLKGQEFNQPQHF
>-|TRBV15|TRBJ2-7|-
TGTGCCACCAGCAGACTGATGGGCGGGGGCGGGGACGAGCAGTACTTC
CATSRLMGGGGDEQYF
>few|TRBV30|TRBJ2-7|TRBD2
TGTGCCTGGAGTGTACCCCTAGCGGCTACCTACGAGCAGTACTTC
CAWSVPLAATYEQYF
>-|TRBV7-2|TRBJ1-2|-
TGTGCCAGCAGCTTAAGTGCCGGGGCTAACTATGGCTACACCTTC
CASSLSAGANYGYTF
>-|TRBV29-1|TRBJ2-7|TRBD1
TGCAGCGTTGACAGGGGGCTACACGAGCAGTACTTC
CSVDRGLHEQYF
>-|TRBV19|TRBJ1-1|-
TGTGCCAGTACCTACCGGGGGGGTACGACTAACACTGAAGCTTTCTTT
CASTYRGGTTNTEAFF
>-|TRBV11-2|TRBJ2-7|-
TGTGCCAGCAGCTTAGATACCGGATGGCAGGAAAACTCCTACGAGCAGTACTTC
CASSLDTGWQENSYEQYF
>-|TRBV19|TRBJ2-7|TRBD1
TGTGCCAGTAGTTACCAGGGGGTTCCCTACGAGCAGTACTTC
CASSYQGVPYEQYF
>once|TRBV6-6|TRBJ1-6|-
TGTGCCAGCAGTACAACTGGACCCGCCGGGGCCCTCCACTTT
CASSTTGPAGALHF
>-|TRBV18|TRBJ2-7|-
TGTGCCAGCTCACCCCATAAGGGAGAACAGTACTTC
CASSPHKGEQYF
>-|TRBV2|TRBJ1-1|TRBD1
TGTGCCGGACAGACAGGGATGAACACTGAAGCTTTCTTT
CAGQTGMNTEAFF
>-|TRBV24-1|TRBJ2-7|-
TGTGCCACCCGAGGGCAGGGGCGCGAGCAGTACTTC
CATRGQGREQYF
>-|TRBV6-5|TRBJ1-5|-
TGTGCCAGTACCCCCGGAGGGAAGTTTCAGCCCCAGCATTTT
CASTPGGKFQPQHF
>-|TRBV6-1|TRBJ1-2|TRBD1
TGTGCCAGCAGTGAAGCCCGGACAGGTGGCTACACCTTC
CASSEARTGGYTF
>-|TRBV5-1|TRBJ1-2|-
TGCGCCAGCAGCTTGGCCGGGGGGCCCGCTGAGGGTGGCTACACCTTC
CASSLAGGPAEGGYTF
>-|TRBV6-5|TRBJ1-1|-
TGTGCCAGCAGTTTCTCCCACCCGGGAAACACTGAAGCTTTCTTT
CASSFSHPGNTEAFF
>-|TRBV12-5|TRBJ2-5|-
TGTGCTAGTGGTTTAGGTTCGAGGCCCCCAGAGACCCAGTACTTC
CASGLGSRPPETQYF